This T cell receptor beta chain was captured by sequencing in a study of identifying expanded T cells in peripheral blood. Study-wide results and limits: Variance in clone template counts between approximately 2-week samples significantly increased with total template count across all healthy donors.

The CDR3 is 15 amino acids. CDR1 is KGHSH and CDR2 is LQKENI in the germline V gene. The V end lost 1 base, the J end lost 2 bases, and 12 bases lay between the germline ends. Worth noting for this clone: The antigen is not known.

Generated by immunoSEQ multiplex PCR, the TCRdb table keeps only in-frame clones and is missing some. The table includes 100,000 or so clones, around nine tenths detected once. The origin of this receptor is a person aged 18 to 75 in good health. The V gene is TRBV18, the J gene TRBJ2-7, with unresolved D. Sequenced input: blood. CDR3 residues: CASSPRVANAYEQYF. The CDR3, as DNA: TGTGCCAGCTCACCACGGGTAGCAAACGCCTACGAGCAGTACTTC. The full variable domain, in which reference TRBV18 and TRBJ2-7 provide the parts outside the CDR3, is NAGVMQNPRHLVRRRGQEARLRCSPMKGHSHVYWYRQLPEEGLKFMVYLQKENIIDESGMPKERFSAEFPKEGPSILRIQQVVRGDSAAYFCASSPRVANAYEQYFGPGTRLTVT.